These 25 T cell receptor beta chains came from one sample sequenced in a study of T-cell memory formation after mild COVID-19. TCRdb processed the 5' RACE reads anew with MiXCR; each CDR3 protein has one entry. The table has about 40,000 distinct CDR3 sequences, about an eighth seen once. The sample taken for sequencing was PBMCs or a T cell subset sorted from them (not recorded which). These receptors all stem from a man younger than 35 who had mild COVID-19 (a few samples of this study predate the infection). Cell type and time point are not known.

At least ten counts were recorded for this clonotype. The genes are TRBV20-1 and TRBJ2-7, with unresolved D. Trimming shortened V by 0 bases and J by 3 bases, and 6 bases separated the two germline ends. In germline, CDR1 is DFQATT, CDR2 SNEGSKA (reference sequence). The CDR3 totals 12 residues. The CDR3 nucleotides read TGCAGTGCTAGAGATCCAGTCTACGAGCAGTACTTC. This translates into CSARDPVYEQYF.

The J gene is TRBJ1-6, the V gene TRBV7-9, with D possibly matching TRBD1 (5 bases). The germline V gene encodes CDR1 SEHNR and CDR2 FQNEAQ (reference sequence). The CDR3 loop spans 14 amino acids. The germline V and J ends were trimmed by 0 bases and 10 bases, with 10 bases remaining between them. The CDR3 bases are TGTGCCAGCAGCTTAGCGCAGGGATGGTCACCCCTCCACTTT. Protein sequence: CASSLAQGWSPLHF. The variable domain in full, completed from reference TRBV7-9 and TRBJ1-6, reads DTGVSQNPRHKITKRGQNVTFRCDPISEHNRLYWYRQTLGQGPEFLTYFQNEAQLEKSRLLSDRFSAERPKGSFSTLEIQRTEQGDSAMYLCASSLAQGWSPLHFGNGTRLTVT.

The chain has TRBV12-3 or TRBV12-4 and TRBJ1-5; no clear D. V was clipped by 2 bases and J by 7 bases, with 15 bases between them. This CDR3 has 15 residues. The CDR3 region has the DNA TGTGCCAGCAGTTTAATGGCGGGTCCGAGGCAGCCCCAGCATTTT. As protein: CASSLMAGPRQPQHF.

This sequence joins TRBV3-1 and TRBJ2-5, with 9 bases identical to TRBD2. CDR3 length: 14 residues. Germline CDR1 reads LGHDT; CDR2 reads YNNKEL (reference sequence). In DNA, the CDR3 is TGTGCTTCGACCGGCCTAGCGGGGAGGGAGACCCAGTACTTC. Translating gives CASTGLAGRETQYF.

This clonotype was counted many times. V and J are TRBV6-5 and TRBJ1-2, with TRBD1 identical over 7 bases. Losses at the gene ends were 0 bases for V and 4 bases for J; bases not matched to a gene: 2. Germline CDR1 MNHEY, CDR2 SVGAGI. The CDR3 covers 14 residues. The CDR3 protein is CASSYSRDSYGYTF. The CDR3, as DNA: TGTGCCAGCAGTTACTCCCGGGACAGCTATGGCTACACCTTC.

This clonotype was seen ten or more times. The CDR3 DNA sequence: TGCGCCAGCAGCCAAGATATGAATCAGCCCCAGCATTTT. This gives the protein CASSQDMNQPQHF. The genes are TRBV4-3 and TRBJ1-5; D not certain. The germline V and J ends were trimmed by 0 bases and 4 bases, with 4 bases remaining between them. This CDR3 has 13 amino acids. Looked up from germline, CDR1 is LGHNA and CDR2 is YSLEER.

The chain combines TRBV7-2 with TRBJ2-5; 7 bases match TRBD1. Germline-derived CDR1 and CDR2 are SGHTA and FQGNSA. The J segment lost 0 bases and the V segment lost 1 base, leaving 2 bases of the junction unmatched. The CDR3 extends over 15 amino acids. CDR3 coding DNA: TGTGCCAGCAGCTTAGTTCAGGGGGACCAAGAGACCCAGTACTTC. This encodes CASSLVQGDQETQYF.

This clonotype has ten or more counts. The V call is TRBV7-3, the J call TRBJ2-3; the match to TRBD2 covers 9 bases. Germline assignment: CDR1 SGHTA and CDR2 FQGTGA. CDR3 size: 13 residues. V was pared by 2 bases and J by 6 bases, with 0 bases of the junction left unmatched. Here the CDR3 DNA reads TGTGCCAGCAGCTTAGGACTAGCGGATACGCAGTATTTT. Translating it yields CASSLGLADTQYF.

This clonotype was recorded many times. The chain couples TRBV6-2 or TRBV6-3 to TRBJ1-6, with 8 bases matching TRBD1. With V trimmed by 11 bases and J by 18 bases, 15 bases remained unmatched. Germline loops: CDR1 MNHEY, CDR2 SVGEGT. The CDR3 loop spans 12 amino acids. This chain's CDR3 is CAGGTGDFPSHF. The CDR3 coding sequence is TGTGCCGGCGGGACAGGCGACTTCCCCAGCCACTTT.

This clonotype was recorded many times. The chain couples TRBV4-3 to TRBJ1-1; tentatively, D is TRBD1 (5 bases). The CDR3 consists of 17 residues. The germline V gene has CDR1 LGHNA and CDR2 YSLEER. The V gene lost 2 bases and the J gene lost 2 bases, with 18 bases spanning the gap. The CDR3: CASSQRAAEGRNTEAFF. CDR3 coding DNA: TGCGCCAGCAGCCAAAGGGCGGCGGAGGGGAGAAACACTGAAGCTTTCTTT.

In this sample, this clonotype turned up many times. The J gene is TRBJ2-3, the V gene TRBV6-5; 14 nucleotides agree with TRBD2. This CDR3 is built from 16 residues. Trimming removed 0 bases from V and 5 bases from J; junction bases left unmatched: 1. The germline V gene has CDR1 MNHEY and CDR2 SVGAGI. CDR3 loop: CASSYSGLAGGDTQYF. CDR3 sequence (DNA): TGTGCCAGCAGTTACTCCGGACTAGCGGGGGGAGATACGCAGTATTTT.

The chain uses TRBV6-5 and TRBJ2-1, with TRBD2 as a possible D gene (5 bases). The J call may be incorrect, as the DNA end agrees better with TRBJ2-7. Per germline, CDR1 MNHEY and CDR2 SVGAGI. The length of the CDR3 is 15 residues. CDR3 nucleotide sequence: TGTGCCAGCAGCCCCCCCCCGGGATTGGGAACCGAGCAGTACTTC. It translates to CASSPPPGLGTEQYF.

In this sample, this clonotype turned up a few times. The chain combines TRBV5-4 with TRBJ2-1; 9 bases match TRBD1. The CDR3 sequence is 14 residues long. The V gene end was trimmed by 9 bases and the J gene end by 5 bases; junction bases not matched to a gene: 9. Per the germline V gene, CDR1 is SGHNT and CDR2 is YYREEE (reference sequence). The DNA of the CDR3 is TGTGCCACCGAACAGGGGGCCCGTAACAATGAGCAGTTCTTC. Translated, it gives CATEQGARNNEQFF.

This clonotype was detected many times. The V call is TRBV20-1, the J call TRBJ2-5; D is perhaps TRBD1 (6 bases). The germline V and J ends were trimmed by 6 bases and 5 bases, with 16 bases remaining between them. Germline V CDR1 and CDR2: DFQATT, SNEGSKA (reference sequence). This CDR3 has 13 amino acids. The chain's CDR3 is CSAGASGAETQYF. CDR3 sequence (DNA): TGCAGTGCGGGGGCTAGTGGGGCCGAGACCCAGTACTTC.

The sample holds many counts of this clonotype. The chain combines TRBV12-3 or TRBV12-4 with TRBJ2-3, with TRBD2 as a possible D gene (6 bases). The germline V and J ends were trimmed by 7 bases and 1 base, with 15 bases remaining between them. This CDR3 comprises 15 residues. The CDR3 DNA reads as TGTGCCAGCACTAACCCGGAGCGGGGCACAGATACGCAGTATTTT. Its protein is CASTNPERGTDTQYF.

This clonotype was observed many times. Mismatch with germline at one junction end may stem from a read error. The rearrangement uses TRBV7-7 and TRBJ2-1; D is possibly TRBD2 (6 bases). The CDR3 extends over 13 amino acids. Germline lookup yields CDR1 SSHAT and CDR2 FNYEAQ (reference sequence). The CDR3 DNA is TGTGCCAGCAGTTTAGGGACTGACAATGAGCAGTTCTTC. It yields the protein CASSLGTDNEQFF.

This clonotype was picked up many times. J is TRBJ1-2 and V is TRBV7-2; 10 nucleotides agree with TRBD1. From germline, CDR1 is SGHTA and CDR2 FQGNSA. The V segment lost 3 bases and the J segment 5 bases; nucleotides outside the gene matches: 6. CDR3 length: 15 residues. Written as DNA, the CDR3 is TGTGCCAGCAGCTTGGGACAGGGGCCGTTGTATGGCTACACCTTC. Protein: CASSLGQGPLYGYTF.

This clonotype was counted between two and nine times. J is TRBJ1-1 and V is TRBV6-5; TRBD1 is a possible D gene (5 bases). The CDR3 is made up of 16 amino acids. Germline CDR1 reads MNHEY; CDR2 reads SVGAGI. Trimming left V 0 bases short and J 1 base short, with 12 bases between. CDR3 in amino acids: CASSYSGQGKNTEAFF. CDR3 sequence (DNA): TGTGCCAGCAGTTACTCTGGGCAGGGCAAGAACACTGAAGCTTTCTTT.

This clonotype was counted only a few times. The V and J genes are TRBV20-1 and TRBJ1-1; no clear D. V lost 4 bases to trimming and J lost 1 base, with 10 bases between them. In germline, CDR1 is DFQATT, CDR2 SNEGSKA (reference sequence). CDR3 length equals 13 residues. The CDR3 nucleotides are TGCAGTGCTACGGCAGGTCAGAACACTGAAGCTTTCTTT. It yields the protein CSATAGQNTEAFF.

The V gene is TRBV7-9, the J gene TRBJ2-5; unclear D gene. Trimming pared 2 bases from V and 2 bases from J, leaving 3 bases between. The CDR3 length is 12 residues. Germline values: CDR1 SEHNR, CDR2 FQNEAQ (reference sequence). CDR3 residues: CASSLNQETQYF. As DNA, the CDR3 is TGTGCCAGCAGCTTAAATCAAGAGACCCAGTACTTC.

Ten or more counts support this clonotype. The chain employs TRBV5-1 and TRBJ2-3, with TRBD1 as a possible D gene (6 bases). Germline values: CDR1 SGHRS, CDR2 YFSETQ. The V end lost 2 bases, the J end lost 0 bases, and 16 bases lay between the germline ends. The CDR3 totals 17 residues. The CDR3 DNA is TGCGCCAGCAGCTTCCTAGACAGGCGGTCTAGCACAGATACGCAGTATTTT. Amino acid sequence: CASSFLDRRSSTDTQYF.

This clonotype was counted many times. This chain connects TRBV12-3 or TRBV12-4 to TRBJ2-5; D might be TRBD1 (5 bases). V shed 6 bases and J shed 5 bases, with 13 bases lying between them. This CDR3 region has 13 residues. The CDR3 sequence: CASSQGNGETQYF. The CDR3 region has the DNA TGTGCCAGCAGCCAGGGTAACGGGGAGACCCAGTACTTC.

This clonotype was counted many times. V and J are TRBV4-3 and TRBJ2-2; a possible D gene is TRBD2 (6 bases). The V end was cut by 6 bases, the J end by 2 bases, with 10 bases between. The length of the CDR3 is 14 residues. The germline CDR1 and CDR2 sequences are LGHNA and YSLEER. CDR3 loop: CASRVGLNTGELFF. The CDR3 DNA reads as TGCGCCAGCAGGGTCGGACTAAACACCGGGGAGCTGTTTTTT.

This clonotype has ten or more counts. CDR3 loop: CASSLGTSGYTDTQYF. DNA of the CDR3: TGCGCCAGCAGCTTGGGGACTAGCGGGTACACAGATACGCAGTATTTT. J is TRBJ2-3 and V is TRBV5-1, with 11 bases identical to TRBD2. There are 16 residues in the CDR3. The germline V gene has CDR1 SGHRS and CDR2 YFSETQ. Trimming cost V 0 bases and J 2 bases; bases outside gene matches: 2.

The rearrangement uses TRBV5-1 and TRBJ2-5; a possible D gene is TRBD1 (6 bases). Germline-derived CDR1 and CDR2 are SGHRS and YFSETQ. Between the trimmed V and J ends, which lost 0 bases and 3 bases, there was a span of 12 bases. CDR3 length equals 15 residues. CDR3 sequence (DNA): TGCGCCAGCAGCTTGGCGTTGGGACACGAAGAGACCCAGTACTTC. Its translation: CASSLALGHEETQYF.